The 17 T cell receptor beta chains reported below all come from one sample, sequenced in a study of regulatory T cells in long-lasting Graves disease. Time point noted: persistent/refractory GD, antithyroid drugs over 5 years with positive TRAb. RNA extracted from PBMCs served as the sequencing template. Library construction for TCR beta used iRepertoire HTBI primers and Arm-PCR of CDR3 regions. TCRdb reprocessed the multiplex PCR reads via MiXCR and lists one record per CDR3 protein. The sample holds some 430,000 distinct CDR3 sequences, around a fifth seen once. The sequencing here drew on peripheral blood mononuclear cells (PBMCs), taken when the disease was refractory, from a patient treated with antithyroid drugs. These TCRs come from a female donor with Graves disease.

This clonotype was recorded at least ten times. The rearrangement joins TRBV28 to TRBJ2-5; D is undetermined. Trimming shortened V by 3 bases and J by 0 bases, and 8 bases separated the two germline ends. CDR3 length: 14 amino acids. Germline V gene sequence: CDR1 MDHEN, CDR2 SYDVKM. The CDR3 bases are TGTGCCAGCAGTTTCCCAGCCTACCAAGAGACCCAGTACTTC. Translated: CASSFPAYQETQYF.

V gene TRBV7-9 combines with J gene TRBJ2-7; possible D gene TRBD1, 5 bases. The CDR3 covers 13 residues. Germline CDR1 SEHNR, CDR2 FQNEAQ (reference sequence). The V gene lost 3 bases and the J gene lost 5 bases, with 11 bases spanning the gap. CDR3 loop: CASSFQGFNEQYF. CDR3 DNA: TGTGCCAGCAGCTTTCAGGGTTTCAACGAGCAGTACTTC.

There are a few counts of this clonotype. This chain links TRBV5-6 with TRBJ1-5; 8 nucleotides align to TRBD1. Germline-derived CDR1 and CDR2 are SGHDT and YYEEEE. The CDR3 is 14 residues long. V shed 1 base, J shed 5 bases, and the junction held 2 bases outside the gene matches. This chain's CDR3 is CASSLTGGYQPQHF. The CDR3, as DNA: TGTGCCAGCAGCTTGACAGGGGGGTATCAGCCCCAGCATTTT.

This clonotype was observed a few times. This may be a read error, as it is one base from a much larger clone. The rearrangement uses TRBV2 and TRBJ2-7; D possibly corresponds to TRBD1 (6 bases). Germline CDR1 reads SNHLY; CDR2 reads FYNNEI. The CDR3 is 14 amino acids. This CDR3 reads CACSGADRTYEQYF. CDR3 in DNA: TGTGCCTGCAGTGGGGCCGACAGGACCTACGAGCAGTACTTC.

This clonotype occurred a few times. The rearrangement links TRBV6-2 or TRBV6-3 to TRBJ1-6; a possible D gene is TRBD1 (6 bases). V was pared by 0 bases and J by 8 bases, with 11 bases between. Germline V gene data show CDR1 as MNHEY and CDR2 as SVGEGT. The CDR3 consists of 15 residues. The CDR3 nucleotides read TGTGCCAGCAGTTACTCCAGGGGCGAAGATTCACCCCTCCACTTT. Translating gives CASSYSRGEDSPLHF.

This clonotype was picked up many times. The V and J genes are TRBV5-1 and TRBJ1-4, with D unclear. CDR3 length: 16 residues. V lost 1 base and J 2 bases, leaving 12 bases between the germline ends. Per the germline V gene, CDR1 is SGHRS and CDR2 is YFSETQ. Here the CDR3 reads CASSLLPSTTNEKLFF. The CDR3 bases are TGCGCCAGCAGCTTGCTTCCCTCGACTACTAATGAAAAACTGTTTTTT.

This clonotype was counted between two and nine times. V and J are TRBV28 and TRBJ2-2; 9 bases align to TRBD1. The trim removed 5 bases at V and 7 bases at J, leaving 5 bases unmatched. Germline V gives CDR1 MDHEN, CDR2 SYDVKM. The CDR3 has 14 residues. This CDR3 reads CASSPRTGVGELFF. The CDR3 region has the DNA TGTGCCAGCAGTCCCCGGACAGGGGTCGGGGAGCTGTTTTTT.

This clonotype has ten or more counts. The junction does not match germline at one end; this may be a read error. The J gene is TRBJ2-5, the V gene TRBV7-9; 10 nucleotides match TRBD2. CDR3 size: 13 residues. In germline, CDR1 is SEHNR, CDR2 FQNEAQ (reference sequence). The DNA for the CDR3 is TGTGCCAGCAGCCTAGCGGGAGCAGAGACCCAGTACTTC. This translates into CASSLAGAETQYF.

This clonotype has at least ten counts. The chain has TRBV12-3 or TRBV12-4 and TRBJ2-2; D unclear. Trimming removed 0 bases at V and 2 bases at J, with 13 bases between. CDR3 length: 17 residues. The CDR3 loop reads CASSLARRSVNTGELFF. CDR3 sequence (DNA): TGTGCCAGCAGTTTAGCACGTAGAAGTGTCAACACCGGGGAGCTGTTTTTT.

A few counts support this clonotype. V is TRBV7-2 and J is TRBJ2-7; D is unclear. The V gene's germline CDR1 is SGHTA and CDR2 FQGNSA. This CDR3 comprises 16 residues. The ends were cut back, 5 bases at V and 2 bases at J, with 19 bases in the middle. The chain's CDR3 is CASSAVGHPVPYEQYF. CDR3 coding DNA: TGTGCCAGCAGCGCGGTCGGGCACCCCGTCCCCTACGAGCAGTACTTC. The full variable domain, with the rest looked up from reference TRBV7-2 and TRBJ2-7, is GAGVSQSPSNKVTEKGKDVELRCDPISGHTALYWYRQSLGQGLEFLIYFQGNSAPDKSGLPSDRFSAERTGGSVSTLTIQRTQQEDSAVYLCASSAVGHPVPYEQYFGPGTRLTVT.

The V call is TRBV9, the J call TRBJ2-7, with D unresolved. The ends were cut back, 0 bases at V and 3 bases at J, with 7 bases in the middle. The CDR3 length is 13 residues. In germline, CDR1 is SGDLS, CDR2 YYNGEE. In nucleotides, the CDR3 is TGTGCCAGCAGCGTAGACGTCAGCTACGAGCAGTACTTC. Translation gives CASSVDVSYEQYF.

This sequence joins TRBV7-3 and TRBJ2-5; D gene ambiguous. The V gene's germline CDR1 is SGHTA and CDR2 FQGTGA. Trimming cost V 1 base and J 8 bases, with 11 bases left between them. CDR3 size: 13 residues. The chain's CDR3 is CASSLSLGGTQYF. The CDR3, as DNA: TGTGCCAGCAGCTTAAGTTTGGGCGGTACCCAGTACTTC.

This clonotype has a count of ten or more. The chain links TRBV12-3 or TRBV12-4 to TRBJ1-6; possible D gene TRBD1, 5 bases. Deletions cut 7 bases from V and 5 bases from J, with 24 bases between. The CDR3 sequence is 18 residues long. The CDR3, as DNA: TGTGCCAGCATTGGCCCCCGGGACCCCTTAGGCCATAATTCACCCCTCCACTTT. Translation gives CASIGPRDPLGHNSPLHF.

The V call is TRBV4-2, the J call TRBJ2-5; 8 positions match TRBD1. The CDR3 is made up of 17 amino acids. The ends lost 3 bases at V and 6 bases at J; junction bases unmatched: 15. Germline-derived CDR1 and CDR2 are LGHNA and YNFKEQ. Written as DNA, the CDR3 is TGTGCCAGCAGCCAGAGACTCGGACAGGGAATTGATAAGACCCAGTACTTC. Translating gives CASSQRLGQGIDKTQYF.

The table lists this clonotype with many counts. A much more abundant neighbour one base away suggests this may be a read error. The rearrangement uses TRBV28 and TRBJ1-5; D may be TRBD1 (5 bases). V lost 1 base and J lost 0, with 7 bases in between. The CDR3 spans 15 residues. The germline CDR1 and CDR2 sequences are MDHEN and SYDVKM. CDR3 residues: CASSLSGISNQPQHF. Written as DNA, the CDR3 is TGTGCCAGCAGTTTATCAGGGATTAGCAATCAGCCCCAGCATTTT.

This clonotype was detected only a few times. This chain links TRBV7-9 with TRBJ2-7, with TRBD1 identical over 7 bases. The CDR3 runs 16 residues. Germline V gene data show CDR1 as SEHNR and CDR2 as FQNEAQ (reference sequence). Trimming cost V 1 base and J 2 bases; bases outside gene matches: 8. The CDR3 reads CASSLEPGTEPYEQYF. CDR3 DNA: TGTGCCAGCAGCTTAGAGCCGGGGACAGAACCCTACGAGCAGTACTTC.

This clonotype was detected ten times or more. The rearrangement links TRBV11-2 to TRBJ1-1; TRBD1 might be the D (6 bases). The V end lost 5 bases, the J end lost 3 bases, and 13 bases lay between the germline ends. The CDR3 has 14 amino acids. Germline lookup yields CDR1 SGHAT and CDR2 FQNNGV. The CDR3 region has the DNA TGTGCCAGCAGCGTACAGGGATATGACACTGAAGCTTTCTTT. As protein: CASSVQGYDTEAFF.